This T cell receptor beta chain was captured by sequencing in a study of CD8 T cells in ankylosing spondylitis. Study outcomes and limitations: Significantly higher representation of disease-linked clones was reported for matched ankylosing spondylitis synovial fluid. Earlier literature documents some of the motif variants in reactive arthritis synovial fluid and blood. A TCR beta motif made of roughly eight highly homologous variants seemed typical of ankylosing spondylitis blood.

Points on this clonotype: Its antigen is unknown.

In germline, CDR1 is SGDLS, CDR2 YYNGEE. This CDR3 spans 17 amino acids. Germline trimming cut 0 bases from V and 4 bases from J; bases unmatched to any gene: 4. One entry per CDR3 protein results from TCRdb running MiXCR on the 5' RACE reads. Of around 320,000 distinct CDR3 sequences detected, less than 25% appear once; the ten largest clones hold 3.5%. The clonotype was recovered from a female donor with ankylosing spondylitis or in good health (not recorded which). The rearrangement links TRBV9 to TRBJ2-3; 14 bases align to TRBD2. Sequencing was carried out using blood, either unsorted or a sorted T cell fraction (not recorded which). In DNA form, the CDR3 reads TGTGCCAGCAGCGTAGAGACTAGCGGGAGGGCCTCAGATACGCAGTATTTT. Its protein is CASSVETSGRASDTQYF.